Only one count was recorded for the clone carrying this T cell receptor (beta chain). Germline V gene data show CDR1 as SGHTA and CDR2 as FQGNSA. There are 17 residues in the CDR3. The ends were cut back, 1 base at V and 4 bases at J, with 18 bases in the middle. The source of the sample is a study of spatial heterogeneity in lung cancer. All TCR cDNA molecules were individually tagged with a unique molecular identifier. MiXCR, applied by TCRdb to the 5' RACE reads, yields one record per CDR3 protein. The sample contains tens of thousands of distinct CDR3 sequences, about a fifth of which appear only once. Indicated time point: sample taken at primary tumor resection. The input material, whole RNA from tumor, nontumor lung or frozen PBMC, was sequenced unsorted.

This receptor was obtained from a male donor with early-stage non-small cell lung cancer. The chain couples TRBV7-2 to TRBJ2-3, with no clear D. This specimen was PBMCs, taken at surgery. The CDR3 sequence is CASSLVSGPGVADTQYF. CDR3 DNA sequence: TGTGCCAGCAGCTTAGTGAGTGGTCCCGGAGTGGCAGATACGCAGTATTTT.